The next 27 T cell receptor beta chains were all read from a single sample in a study of blood T cell repertoires in COVID-19. Generated by immunoSEQ multiplex PCR, the TCRdb table keeps only in-frame clones and is missing some. Of about 350,000 clones listed, about 90% are singletons. The specimen sequenced was peripheral blood. These receptors were collected from a woman between 65 and 79 years old with COVID-19, enrolled during active disease.

The V call is TRBV6-4, the J call TRBJ1-2; no clear D. This CDR3 has 15 residues. Germline assignment: CDR1 MRHNA and CDR2 SNTAGT. The V end lost 4 bases, the J end lost 2 bases, and 14 bases lay between the germline ends. Here the CDR3 DNA reads TGTGCCAGCAGTGTCACCGCCGGGATGAACTATGGCTACACCTTC. This encodes CASSVTAGMNYGYTF.

The chain recombines TRBV7-3 with TRBJ1-1; 8 nucleotides agree with TRBD1. From germline, CDR1 is SGHTA and CDR2 FQGTGA. V was pared by 5 bases and J by 5 bases, with 7 bases of the junction left unmatched. CDR3 size: 14 residues. CDR3 sequence: CASSPTGGLTEAFF. CDR3 DNA sequence: TGTGCCAGCAGCCCCACAGGGGGGCTGACTGAAGCTTTCTTT.

The genes are TRBV12-5 and TRBJ2-7; 7 positions match TRBD1. Germline V gives CDR1 LGHNT, CDR2 FRNRAP. With V trimmed by 6 bases and J by 1 base, 6 bases remained unmatched. The CDR3 is 14 residues long. The CDR3 is CASGRTGGSYEQYF. The CDR3 DNA follows: TGTGCTAGTGGCAGGACAGGCGGGTCCTACGAGCAGTACTTC.

The rearrangement links TRBV27 to TRBJ2-5; the match to TRBD1 covers 8 bases. Germline-derived CDR1 and CDR2 are MNHEY and SMNVEV (reference sequence). V lost 9 bases to trimming and J lost 5 bases; unmatched junction nucleotides: 11. The length of the CDR3 is 14 residues. The CDR3 coding sequence is TGTGCCAGTCGATTAAACAGGGGGTCGGAGACCCAGTACTTC. Its protein is CASRLNRGSETQYF.

The chain combines TRBV4-1 with TRBJ2-2, with D perhaps TRBD1 (5 bases). V lost 4 bases and J lost 3, with 12 bases in between. The V gene's germline CDR1 is MGHRA and CDR2 YSYEKL. This CDR3 comprises 15 residues. DNA for the CDR3: TGCGCCAGCAGCCTAGGGGTATTGGACACCGGGGAGCTGTTTTTT. Amino acid sequence: CASSLGVLDTGELFF.

The chain links TRBV30 to TRBJ1-3, with D unclear. V was clipped by 5 bases and J by 0 bases, with 8 bases between them. The CDR3 spans 13 residues. The germline V gene has CDR1 GTSNPN and CDR2 SVGIG (reference sequence). The DNA of the CDR3 is TGTGCCTGGGACACCCACTCTGGAAACACCATATATTTT. Protein sequence: CAWDTHSGNTIYF.

J is TRBJ2-7 and V is TRBV12-5; a possible D gene is TRBD2 (6 bases). CDR3 length: 16 residues. CDR1 and CDR2 (germline): LGHNT, FRNRAP. With 1 base removed from V and 1 base from J, the gap between germline ends came to 14 bases. CDR3 bases: TGTGCTAGTGGTTTGGAACAGGTGGGGAGGTCCTACGAGCAGTACTTC. Amino acid sequence: CASGLEQVGRSYEQYF.

The chain has TRBV5-4 and TRBJ1-2; no clear D. In germline, CDR1 is SGHNT, CDR2 YYREEE (reference sequence). CDR3 length: 13 amino acids. Trimming took off 5 bases at V and 0 bases at J, with 8 bases between the two ends. The CDR3 here is CASSSTANYGYTF. The CDR3 region has the DNA TGTGCCAGCAGTTCTACAGCTAACTATGGCTACACCTTC.

The chain employs TRBV11-2 and TRBJ2-5; 13 bases map to TRBD2. Germline trimming cut 5 bases from V and 5 bases from J; bases unmatched to any gene: 8. Germline-derived CDR1 and CDR2 are SGHAT and FQNNGV. CDR3 length equals 16 residues. DNA of the CDR3: TGTGCCAGCAGCCGTACTAGCGGGGGGGTATTGGAGACCCAGTACTTC. Protein: CASSRTSGGVLETQYF.

The chain links TRBV24-1 to TRBJ1-2; TRBD1 matches 7 bases. Germline assignment: CDR1 KGHDR and CDR2 SFDVKD. The V gene end was trimmed by 3 bases and the J gene end by 2 bases; junction bases not matched to a gene: 5. The CDR3 has 15 residues. Written as DNA, the CDR3 is TGTGCCACCAGTGATGACAGGGATCCCAACTATGGCTACACCTTC. Protein product: CATSDDRDPNYGYTF.

Comments on this clone: Within the sample, other DNA sequences also encode this same CDR3. The chain carries TRBV18 and TRBJ2-5, with D perhaps TRBD2 (5 bases). Germline V gene sequence: CDR1 KGHSH, CDR2 LQKENI. There are 13 residues in the CDR3. Between the trimmed V and J ends, which lost 2 bases and 4 bases, there was a span of 8 bases. DNA of the CDR3: TGTGCCAGCTCACCATTAGGGAGAGAGACCCAGTACTTC. Translation gives CASSPLGRETQYF. Supplemented by reference TRBV18 and TRBJ2-5, the full variable domain reads NAGVMQNPRHLVRRRGQEARLRCSPMKGHSHVYWYRQLPEEGLKFMVYLQKENIIDESGMPKERFSAEFPKEGPSILRIQQVVRGDSAAYFCASSPLGRETQYFGPGTRLLVL.

V and J are TRBV29-1 and TRBJ1-2, with a possible D match to TRBD1 (5 bases). The V end was cut by 6 bases, the J end by 2 bases, with 13 bases between. This CDR3 has 13 residues. CDR1 SQVTM and CDR2 ANQGSEA come from the germline V gene. The CDR3 reads CSVTGFMNYGYTF. CDR3 sequence (DNA): TGCAGCGTCACAGGATTTATGAACTATGGCTACACCTTC.

The CDR3 DNA reads TGTGCCAGCAGCGGGACAGGGGGCGGTGGGTACACCTTC. Its protein is CASSGTGGGGYTF. The chain joins TRBV25-1 to TRBJ1-2; the match to TRBD1 covers 12 bases. After removal of 6 bases from V and 11 bases from J, the junction contained 7 bases not matched to a gene. The CDR3 totals 13 residues. Germline CDR1 MGHDK, CDR2 SYGVNS.

The chain combines TRBV5-6 with TRBJ2-7; no clear D. V was cut by 2 bases and J by 7 bases, with 10 bases left in between. Germline V gene sequence: CDR1 SGHDT, CDR2 YYEEEE. The CDR3 is 12 residues long. The CDR3 sequence: CASSFFSGEQYF. The CDR3, as DNA: TGTGCCAGCAGCTTCTTTTCGGGTGAGCAGTACTTC.

Turning to this clone: Other nucleotide sequences in the sample specify the same CDR3. The CDR3 loop is CASSVEGASYEQYF. CDR3 DNA sequence: TGTGCCAGCAGCGTAGAAGGAGCCTCCTACGAGCAGTACTTC. The chain carries TRBV9 and TRBJ2-7; D gene ambiguous. Germline V gene data show CDR1 as SGDLS and CDR2 as YYNGEE. This CDR3 contains 14 residues. Trimming took 0 bases from V and 0 from J, leaving 7 bases between them.

V and J are TRBV5-1 and TRBJ1-1; tentatively, D is TRBD1 (5 bases). Germline CDR1 is SGHRS and CDR2 is YFSETQ. Trimming left V 4 bases short and J 9 bases short, with 16 bases between. This CDR3 comprises 13 residues. CDR3 region: CASSTQGLSQAFF. CDR3 DNA sequence: TGCGCCAGCAGCACCCAGGGTCTGAGCCAAGCTTTCTTT.

The chain joins TRBV10-3 to TRBJ2-3, with 7 bases fitting TRBD1. The CDR3 length is 12 residues. J gave up 4 bases and V 6 bases, and 1 base lay outside the gene matches. Germline assignment: CDR1 ENHRY and CDR2 SYGVKD. The CDR3 sequence is CAIRDRPDTQYF. CDR3 in DNA: TGTGCCATCAGGGACAGGCCAGATACGCAGTATTTT.

The chain uses TRBV27 and TRBJ2-5; TRBD1 matches at 8 bases. The length of the CDR3 is 16 residues. Trimming took 5 bases from V and 4 from J; bases not matched to a gene: 12. Germline CDR1 and CDR2: MNHEY and SMNVEV (reference sequence). The CDR3 here is CASSGRTATGGETQYF. The CDR3 DNA follows: TGTGCCAGCAGTGGTAGGACAGCCACAGGGGGAGAGACCCAGTACTTC.

DNA of the CDR3: TGCGCCAGCAGTCAATCTGGGATGACAGGGGGCTGCTACGAGCAGTACTTC. Translating it yields CASSQSGMTGGCYEQYF. The chain carries TRBV23-1 and TRBJ2-7, with 10 bases matching TRBD1. TRBV23-1 is flagged as an ORF with uncertain function. CDR3 size: 17 residues. V shed 0 bases and J 3 bases; nucleotides not matched to a gene: 8.

The V gene is TRBV5-4, the J gene TRBJ1-5; 7 bases align to TRBD1. The trim removed 0 bases at V and 0 bases at J, leaving 9 bases unmatched. Germline assignment: CDR1 SGHNT and CDR2 YYREEE (reference sequence). CDR3 length: 18 amino acids. CDR3 amino acids: CASSLGDSEEISNQPQHF. The CDR3 DNA sequence: TGTGCCAGCAGCTTGGGGGACAGTGAAGAGATTAGCAATCAGCCCCAGCATTTT.

The chain uses TRBV7-8 and TRBJ1-1; 11 positions agree with TRBD1. The V and J ends lost 3 bases and 2 bases, in that order; junction bases with no gene match: 2. This CDR3 comprises 15 residues. Germline V lookup: CDR1 SGHVS, CDR2 FQNEAQ. The CDR3 bases are TGTGCCAGCAGCTTCTGGACAGGGGGCAACACTGAAGCTTTCTTT. It specifies CASSFWTGGNTEAFF.

The CDR3 nucleotides read TGTGCCAGTGCCTCGCGGGCCTCGGGCACAGATACGCAGTATTTT. It encodes CASASRASGTDTQYF. The chain couples TRBV27 to TRBJ2-3; a weak D match, TRBD2 (5 bases). The CDR3 runs 15 residues. V was pared by 9 bases and J by 1 base, with 17 bases between. Germline values: CDR1 MNHEY, CDR2 SMNVEV (reference sequence).

This clone turned up a few times. The chain combines TRBV20-1 with TRBJ2-3; D not certain. Trimming removed 3 bases from V and 4 bases from J, with 8 bases in between. The length of the CDR3 is 12 residues. Germline CDR1 reads DFQATT; CDR2 reads SNEGSKA (reference sequence). This CDR3 is CSASRLADTQYF. The CDR3 DNA reads as TGCAGTGCTAGTAGACTGGCAGATACGCAGTATTTT.

This chain uses TRBV5-1 with TRBJ2-6, with 8 positions matching TRBD2. The CDR3 loop spans 21 amino acids. The V segment lost 2 bases and the J segment 0 bases; nucleotides outside the gene matches: 16. The germline V gene encodes CDR1 SGHRS and CDR2 YFSETQ. This CDR3 is CASSLGRTGGGTHSGANVLTF. The CDR3 bases are TGCGCCAGCAGCTTAGGACGGACCGGCGGGGGGACCCACTCTGGGGCCAACGTCCTGACTTTC.

V and J are TRBV2 and TRBJ1-2; a weak D match, TRBD1 (5 bases). V gave up 4 bases and J gave up 4 bases, with 16 bases separating them. The germline gives CDR1 SNHLY, CDR2 FYNNEI. The CDR3 contains 15 residues. CDR3 sequence (DNA): TGTGCCAGCAGTGTGGCAGGGTGGGAAATCTATGGCTACACCTTC. This sequence encodes CASSVAGWEIYGYTF.

The chain couples TRBV6-6 to TRBJ1-4; a weak D match, TRBD1 (6 bases). The CDR3 contains 14 residues. Between the trimmed V and J ends, which lost 1 base and 6 bases, there was a span of 9 bases. CDR1 is MNHNY, CDR2 SVGAGI, per germline (reference sequence). This CDR3 is CASSYLGGDEKLFF. CDR3 DNA: TGTGCCAGCAGTTACTTAGGGGGTGATGAAAAACTGTTTTTT.

The rearrangement uses TRBV6-5 and TRBJ2-7; 12 bases line up with TRBD2. Losses at the gene ends were 10 bases for V and 5 bases for J; bases not matched to a gene: 6. Germline V CDR1 and CDR2: MNHEY, SVGAGI. The CDR3 length is 13 residues. The CDR3 DNA reads as TGTGCCACCGGACTAGCGGGGCTTAACGAGCAGTACTTC. It encodes CATGLAGLNEQYF.